This T cell receptor (beta chain) emerged from a study of cytomegalovirus exposure and HLA in healthy donors. Turning to this clone: Its specificity is not known.

Repertoires were generated with immunoSEQ multiplex PCR, while TCRdb's copy carries only in-frame clones and drops some. The sample yields tens of thousands of clones, around 95% seen once. Findings of the study overall: Under in vitro conditions, a few CMV-associated chains were confirmed as specific for CMV antigens.

This CDR3 is 17 amino acids long. V dropped 3 bases and J dropped 3 bases, with 18 bases sitting between them. CDR1 is KGHSH, CDR2 LQKENI, per germline. This receptor was identified in a woman between 18 and 29 years old in good health and CMV-seropositive. The V call is TRBV18, the J call TRBJ2-1; a possible D gene is TRBD1 (5 bases). Sequences were obtained from PBMCs. The CDR3, as DNA: TGTGCCAGCTCACCGCTCCAGGGCCTAGGAGACTACAATGAGCAGTTCTTC. Protein product: CASSPLQGLGDYNEQFF.